This T cell receptor (beta chain) was identified in a study of response to subunit inactivated influenza vaccine. Only a few counts were recorded for this clonotype. TCRdb passed the RT-PCR reads through MiXCR, listing each CDR3 protein once. The sample contains about 310,000 distinct CDR3 sequences, about a fifth of which appear only once. CDR1 and CDR2 (germline): SGHRS, YFSETQ. The CDR3 has 13 amino acids. V was clipped by 0 bases and J by 7 bases, with 10 bases between them. The gene calls are TRBV5-1 and TRBJ1-1; D not certain. Sequences were derived from PBMCs from blood, sampled 21 months after vaccination. The receptor was isolated from a man in his fifties or sixties who received an inactivated influenza vaccine. This CDR3 reads CASSLAGIIEAFF. The CDR3, as DNA: TGCGCCAGCAGCTTGGCGGGGATAATTGAAGCTTTCTTT.